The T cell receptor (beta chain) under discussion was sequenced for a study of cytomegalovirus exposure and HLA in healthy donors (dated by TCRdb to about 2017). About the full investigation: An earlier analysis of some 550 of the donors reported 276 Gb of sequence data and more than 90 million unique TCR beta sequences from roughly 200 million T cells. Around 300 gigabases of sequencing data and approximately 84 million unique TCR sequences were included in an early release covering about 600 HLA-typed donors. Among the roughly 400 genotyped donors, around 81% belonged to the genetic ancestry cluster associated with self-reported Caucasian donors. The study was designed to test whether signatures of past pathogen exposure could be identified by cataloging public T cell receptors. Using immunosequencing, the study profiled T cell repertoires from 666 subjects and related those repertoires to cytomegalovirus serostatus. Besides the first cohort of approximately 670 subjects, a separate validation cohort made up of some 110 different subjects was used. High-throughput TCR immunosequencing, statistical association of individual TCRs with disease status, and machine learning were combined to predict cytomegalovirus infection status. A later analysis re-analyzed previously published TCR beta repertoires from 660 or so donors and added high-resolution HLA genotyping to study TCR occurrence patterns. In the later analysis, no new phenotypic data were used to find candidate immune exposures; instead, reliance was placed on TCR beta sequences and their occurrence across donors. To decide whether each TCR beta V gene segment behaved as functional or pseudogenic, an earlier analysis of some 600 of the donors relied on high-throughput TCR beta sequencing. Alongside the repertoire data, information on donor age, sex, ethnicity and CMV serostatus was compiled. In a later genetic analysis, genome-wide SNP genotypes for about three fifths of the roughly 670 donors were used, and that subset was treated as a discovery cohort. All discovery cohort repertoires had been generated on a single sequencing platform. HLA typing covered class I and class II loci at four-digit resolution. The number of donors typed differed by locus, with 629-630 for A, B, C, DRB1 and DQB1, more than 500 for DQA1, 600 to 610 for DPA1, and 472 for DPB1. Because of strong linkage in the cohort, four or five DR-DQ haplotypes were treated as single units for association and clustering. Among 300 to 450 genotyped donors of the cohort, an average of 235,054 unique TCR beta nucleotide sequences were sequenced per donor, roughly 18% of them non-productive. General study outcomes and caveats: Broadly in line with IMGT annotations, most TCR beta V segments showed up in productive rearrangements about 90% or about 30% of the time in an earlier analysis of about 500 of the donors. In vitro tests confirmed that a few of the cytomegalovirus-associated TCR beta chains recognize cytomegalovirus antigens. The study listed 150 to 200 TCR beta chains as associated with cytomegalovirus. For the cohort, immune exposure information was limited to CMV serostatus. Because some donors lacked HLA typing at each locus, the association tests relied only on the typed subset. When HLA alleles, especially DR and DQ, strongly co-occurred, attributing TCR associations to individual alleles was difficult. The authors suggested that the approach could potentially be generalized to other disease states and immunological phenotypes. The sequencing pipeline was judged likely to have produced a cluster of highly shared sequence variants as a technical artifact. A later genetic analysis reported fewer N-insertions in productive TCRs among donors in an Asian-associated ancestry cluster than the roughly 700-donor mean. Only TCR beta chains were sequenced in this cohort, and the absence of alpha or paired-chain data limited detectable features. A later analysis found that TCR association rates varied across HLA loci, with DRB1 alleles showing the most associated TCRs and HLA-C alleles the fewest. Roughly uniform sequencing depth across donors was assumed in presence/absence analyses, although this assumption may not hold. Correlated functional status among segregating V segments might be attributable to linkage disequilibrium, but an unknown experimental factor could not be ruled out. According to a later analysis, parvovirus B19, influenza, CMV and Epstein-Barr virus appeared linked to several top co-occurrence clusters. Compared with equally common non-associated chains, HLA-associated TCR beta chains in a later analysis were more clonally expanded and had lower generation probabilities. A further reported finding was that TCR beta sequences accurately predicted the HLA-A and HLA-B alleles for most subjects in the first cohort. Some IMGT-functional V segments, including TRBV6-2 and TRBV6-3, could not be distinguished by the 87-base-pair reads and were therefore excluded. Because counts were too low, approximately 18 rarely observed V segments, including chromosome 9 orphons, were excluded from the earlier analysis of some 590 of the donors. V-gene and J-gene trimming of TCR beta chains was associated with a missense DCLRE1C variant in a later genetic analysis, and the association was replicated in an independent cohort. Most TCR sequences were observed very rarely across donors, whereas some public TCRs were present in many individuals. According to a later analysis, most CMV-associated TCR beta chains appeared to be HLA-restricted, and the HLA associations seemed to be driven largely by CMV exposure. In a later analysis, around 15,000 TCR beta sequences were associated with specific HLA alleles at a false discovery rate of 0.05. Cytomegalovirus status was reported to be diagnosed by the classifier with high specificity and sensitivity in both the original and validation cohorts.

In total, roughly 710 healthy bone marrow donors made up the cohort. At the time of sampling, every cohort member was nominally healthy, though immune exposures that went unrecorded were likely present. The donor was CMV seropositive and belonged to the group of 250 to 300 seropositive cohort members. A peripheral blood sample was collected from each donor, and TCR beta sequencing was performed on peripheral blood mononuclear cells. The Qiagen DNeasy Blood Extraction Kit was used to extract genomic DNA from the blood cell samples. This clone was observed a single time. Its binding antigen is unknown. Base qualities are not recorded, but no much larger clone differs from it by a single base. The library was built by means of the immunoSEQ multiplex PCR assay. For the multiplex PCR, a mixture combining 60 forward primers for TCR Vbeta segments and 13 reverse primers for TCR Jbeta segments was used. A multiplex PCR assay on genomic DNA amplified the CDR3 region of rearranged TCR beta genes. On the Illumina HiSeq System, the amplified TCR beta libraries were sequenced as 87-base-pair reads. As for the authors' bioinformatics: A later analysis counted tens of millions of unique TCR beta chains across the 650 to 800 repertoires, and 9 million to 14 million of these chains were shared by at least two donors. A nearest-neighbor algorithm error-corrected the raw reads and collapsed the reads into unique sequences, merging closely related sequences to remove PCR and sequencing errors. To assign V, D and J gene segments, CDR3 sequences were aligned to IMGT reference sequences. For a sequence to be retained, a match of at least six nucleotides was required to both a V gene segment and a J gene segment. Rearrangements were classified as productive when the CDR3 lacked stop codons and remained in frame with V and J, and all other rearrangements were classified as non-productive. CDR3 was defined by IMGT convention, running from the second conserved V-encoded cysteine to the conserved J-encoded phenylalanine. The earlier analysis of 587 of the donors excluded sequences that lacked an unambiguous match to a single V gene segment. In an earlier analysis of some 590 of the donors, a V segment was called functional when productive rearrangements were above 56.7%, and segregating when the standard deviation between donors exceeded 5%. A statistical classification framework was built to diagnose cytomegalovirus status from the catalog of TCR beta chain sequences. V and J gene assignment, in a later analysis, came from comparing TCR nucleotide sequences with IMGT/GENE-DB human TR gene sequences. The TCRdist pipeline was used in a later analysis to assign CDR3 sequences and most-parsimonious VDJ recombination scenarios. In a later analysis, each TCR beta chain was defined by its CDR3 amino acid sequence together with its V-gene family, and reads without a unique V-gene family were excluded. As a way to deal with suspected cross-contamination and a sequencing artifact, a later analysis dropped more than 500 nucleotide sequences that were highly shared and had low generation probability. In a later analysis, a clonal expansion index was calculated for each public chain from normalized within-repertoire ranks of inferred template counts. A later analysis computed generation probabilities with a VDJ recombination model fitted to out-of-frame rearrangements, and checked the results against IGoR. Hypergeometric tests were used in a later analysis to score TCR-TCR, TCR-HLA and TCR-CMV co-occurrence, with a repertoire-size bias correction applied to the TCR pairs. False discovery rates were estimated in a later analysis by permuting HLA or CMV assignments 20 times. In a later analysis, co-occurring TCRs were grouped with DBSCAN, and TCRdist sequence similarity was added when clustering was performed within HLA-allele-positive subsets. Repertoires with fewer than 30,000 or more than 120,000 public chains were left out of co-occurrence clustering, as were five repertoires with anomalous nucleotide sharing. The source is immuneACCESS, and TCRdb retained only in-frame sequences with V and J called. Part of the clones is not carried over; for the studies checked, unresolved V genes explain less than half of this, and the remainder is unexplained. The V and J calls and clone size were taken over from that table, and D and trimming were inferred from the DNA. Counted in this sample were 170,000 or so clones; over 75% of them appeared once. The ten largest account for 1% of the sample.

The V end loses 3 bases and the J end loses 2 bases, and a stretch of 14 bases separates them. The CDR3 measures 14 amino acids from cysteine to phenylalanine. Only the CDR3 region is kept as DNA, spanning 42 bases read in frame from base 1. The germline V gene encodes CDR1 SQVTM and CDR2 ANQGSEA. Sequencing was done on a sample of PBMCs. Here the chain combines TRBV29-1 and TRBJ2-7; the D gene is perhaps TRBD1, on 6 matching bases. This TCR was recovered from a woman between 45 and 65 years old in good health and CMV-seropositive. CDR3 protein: CSVEFPDSPYEQYF. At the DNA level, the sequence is TGCAGCGTTGAGTTCCCGGACAGCCCCTACGAGCAGTACTTC.